This TCR beta chain was captured by sequencing in a study of T cell repertoires in aging, cancer and after chemotherapy. Peripheral blood genomic DNA, not sorted cells or RNA, was the template. Multiplex touch-down PCR with TRB-A/B primers amplified rearranged V-D-J TRB sequences. TCRdb reanalysed the multiplex PCR reads using MiXCR and keeps one entry per CDR3 protein. The sample includes 9,000 to 10,000 distinct CDR3 sequences, about 34% of them seen just once. Study findings and constraints: Loss of evenness, beyond lost richness, contributed to age-related TCR diversity decline in cancer patients.

The CDR3 extends over 14 amino acids. Germline assignment: CDR1 SGHTA and CDR2 FQGNSA. The junction had 7 bases not matched to a gene; V was cut back by 5 bases and J by 5 bases. This clonotype came up once. Its antigen remains unknown. This clonotype originated in a human donor in good health. The sample taken for sequencing was blood. The chain links TRBV7-2 to TRBJ1-1, with 8 bases matching TRBD1. The CDR3 protein is CASSLQGARTEAFF. In DNA form, the CDR3 reads TGTGCCAGCAGCCTTCAGGGGGCAAGGACTGAAGCTTTCTTT.